The 24 T cell receptor beta chains reported below all come from one sample, sequenced in a study of cytomegalovirus exposure and HLA in healthy donors. The study ran its PCR with 60 Vbeta and 13 Jbeta primers. This table comes from immunoSEQ multiplex PCR, and its TCRdb copy is limited to in-frame clones, with some not included. The sample has 200,000 to 250,000 clones, and its top ten clones hold roughly 0.98%. The sample was PBMCs. The source of these receptors is a woman in her 30s in good health and CMV-seropositive.

The rearrangement links TRBV5-1 to TRBJ2-3, with a tentative D call TRBD1 (6 bases). The germline CDR1 and CDR2 sequences are SGHRS and YFSETQ. V was clipped by 4 bases and J by 2 bases, with 17 bases between them. The CDR3 consists of 16 residues. This CDR3 is CASSPITGSVTDTQYF. CDR3 DNA sequence: TGCGCCAGCAGCCCCATCACAGGGTCCGTCACAGATACGCAGTATTTT. Full variable domain (outside the CDR3, taken from reference TRBV5-1 and TRBJ2-3): KAGVTQTPRYLIKTRGQQVTLSCSPISGHRSVSWYQQTPGQGLQFLFEYFSETQRNKGNFPGRFSGRQFSNSRSEMNVSTLELGDSALYLCASSPITGSVTDTQYFGPGTRLTVL.

The V and J genes are TRBV30 and TRBJ2-7; TRBD2 is a possible D gene (5 bases). V dropped 4 bases and J dropped 4 bases, with 8 bases sitting between them. The CDR3 length is 11 residues. The V gene's germline CDR1 is GTSNPN and CDR2 SVGIG (reference sequence). DNA of the CDR3: TGTGCCTGGAATAGGGAGTACGAGCAGTACTTC. Translating it yields CAWNREYEQYF.

The V gene is TRBV28, the J gene TRBJ2-1; D may be TRBD2 (5 bases). CDR1 and CDR2 (germline): MDHEN, SYDVKM. The CDR3 runs to 15 residues. V lost 3 bases to trimming and J lost 8 bases, with 17 bases between them. The CDR3 DNA reads as TGTGCCAGCAGTTTGTCGAGACTAATGATGGATGAGCAGTTCTTC. This gives the protein CASSLSRLMMDEQFF.

The CDR3 loop reads CASSLAGGGLGNTIYF. The CDR3 DNA reads TGTGCCAGCAGCTTGGCCGGCGGAGGATTGGGAAACACCATATATTTT. This chain joins TRBV5-6 and TRBJ1-3; D call uncertain. Germline V CDR1 and CDR2: SGHDT, YYEEEE. The CDR3 runs 16 residues. The ends were cut back, 0 bases at V and 4 bases at J, with 14 bases in the middle.

This chain connects TRBV11-2 to TRBJ2-7; TRBD1 matches 8 bases. The V and J ends lost 5 bases and 3 bases, in that order; junction bases with no gene match: 3. This CDR3 has 13 residues. Germline assignment: CDR1 SGHAT and CDR2 FQNNGV. The CDR3 reads CASSQDRDYEQYF. The CDR3 nucleotides read TGTGCCAGCAGCCAGGACAGGGACTACGAGCAGTACTTC.

The chain couples TRBV28 to TRBJ2-5; the match to TRBD2 covers 12 bases. Germline loops: CDR1 MDHEN, CDR2 SYDVKM. With V trimmed by 4 bases and J by 5 bases, 20 bases remained unmatched. The CDR3 runs to 20 residues. In nucleotides, the CDR3 is TGTGCCAGCAGTTCGTTTAGGACCCGCTCTAGCGGGAGGGCCGGGGAGACCCAGTACTTC. It specifies CASSSFRTRSSGRAGETQYF. Variable domain in full (rest from reference TRBV28 and TRBJ2-5): DVKVTQSSRYLVKRTGEKVFLECVQDMDHENMFWYRQDPGLGLRLIYFSYDVKMKEKGDIPEGYSVSREKKERFSLILESASTNQTSMYLCASSSFRTRSSGRAGETQYFGPGTRLLVL.

The rearrangement uses TRBV4-1 and TRBJ2-2; TRBD2 aligns across 10 bases. The germline V gene encodes CDR1 MGHRA and CDR2 YSYEKL. This CDR3 region has 17 residues. With V trimmed by 3 bases and J by 5 bases, 9 bases remained unmatched. The CDR3 protein is CASSQRLAGFGTGELFF. The CDR3 DNA reads as TGCGCCAGCAGCCAGCGACTAGCGGGTTTTGGGACCGGGGAGCTGTTTTTT.

The chain recombines TRBV6-6 with TRBJ1-6, with TRBD1 identical over 7 bases. With V trimmed by 6 bases and J by 10 bases, 9 bases remained unmatched. Per the germline V gene, CDR1 is MNHNY and CDR2 is SVGAGI (reference sequence). The length of the CDR3 is 14 residues. The CDR3 nucleotides are TGTGCCAGCAGATTACAGGGGCAAGGGTCACCCCTCCACTTT. It translates to CASRLQGQGSPLHF.

This sequence joins TRBV10-3 and TRBJ1-3, with 7 positions matching TRBD1. Germline V gene lookup returns CDR1 ENHRY and CDR2 SYGVKD. This CDR3 region has 15 residues. Trimming at V came to 11 bases and at J to 0 bases, leaving 10 bases not matched to a gene. The CDR3 region is CAAGQVLSSGNTIYF. CDR3 coding DNA: TGTGCCGCCGGACAGGTCCTATCCTCTGGAAACACCATATATTTT.

The rearrangement joins TRBV7-9 to TRBJ1-1; D may be TRBD1 (5 bases). The CDR3 consists of 14 residues. Looked up from germline, CDR1 is SEHNR and CDR2 is FQNEAQ (reference sequence). V lost 0 bases and J 5 bases, leaving 10 bases between the germline ends. CDR3 nucleotides: TGTGCCAGCAGCTTAGCTGGGGCGCCGACTGAAGCTTTCTTT. Encoded protein: CASSLAGAPTEAFF.

This chain connects TRBV9 to TRBJ2-1; D unclear. Germline V CDR1 and CDR2: SGDLS, YYNGEE. V was cut by 0 bases and J by 6 bases, with 7 bases left in between. The CDR3 has 13 residues. The CDR3 nucleotides read TGTGCCAGCAGCGTAGGACTTGGCAATGAGCAGTTCTTC. Translating it yields CASSVGLGNEQFF.

The V call is TRBV5-4, the J call TRBJ1-2, with 7 bases aligning to TRBD1. Germline loops: CDR1 SGHNT, CDR2 YYREEE (reference sequence). V lost 0 bases, J lost 7 bases, and 6 bases stayed unmatched. This CDR3 spans 14 amino acids. The CDR3 DNA is TGTGCCAGCAGCTTGGGTGGTGCAGGGGGTGGCTACACCTTC. Protein: CASSLGGAGGGYTF.

The chain combines TRBV6-5 with TRBJ1-5; D unresolved. The CDR3 totals 16 residues. The V end lost 0 bases, the J end lost 0 bases, and 9 bases lay between the germline ends. Germline CDR1 is MNHEY and CDR2 is SVGAGI. For the CDR3, the DNA is TGTGCCAGCAGTTACTCCCCAGTTTATAGCAATCAGCCCCAGCATTTT. Its protein product is CASSYSPVYSNQPQHF.

This chain links TRBV19 with TRBJ1-2; TRBD1 agrees at 9 bases. CDR1 and CDR2 from the germline V gene are LNHDA and SQIVND (reference sequence). V shed 7 bases, J shed 7 bases, and the junction held 7 bases outside the gene matches. The CDR3 extends over 13 amino acids. CDR3 nucleotides: TGTGCCAGTAATCGGGACAGGGCTGTTGGCTACACCTTC. It is translated as CASNRDRAVGYTF. The full variable domain, rest sourced from reference TRBV19 and TRBJ1-2, is DGGITQSPKYLFRKEGQNVTLSCEQNLNHDAMYWYRQDPGQGLRLIYYSQIVNDFQKGDIAEGYSVSREKKESFPLTVTSAQKNPTAFYLCASNRDRAVGYTFGSGTRLTVV.

J is TRBJ1-1 and V is TRBV19, with a weak D call TRBD1 (5 bases). The CDR3 runs to 14 residues. From germline, CDR1 is LNHDA and CDR2 SQIVND (reference sequence). V was cut by 5 bases and J by 5 bases, with 15 bases left in between. This CDR3 reads CASSVPGLLTEAFF. The CDR3 DNA sequence: TGTGCCAGTAGTGTCCCGGGACTATTGACTGAAGCTTTCTTT.

The chain links TRBV28 to TRBJ1-3; tentative D call: TRBD1 (5 bases). The CDR3 is 12 amino acids. Trimming removed 8 bases from V and 3 bases from J, with 8 bases in between. CDR1 MDHEN and CDR2 SYDVKM come from the germline V gene. Here the CDR3 reads CASRDFGNTIYF. CDR3 sequence (DNA): TGTGCCAGCCGGGACTTTGGAAACACCATATATTTT.

The chain recombines TRBV10-3 with TRBJ1-3; D not certain. This CDR3 spans 16 amino acids. The V gene lost 0 bases and the J gene lost 0 bases, with 9 bases spanning the gap. Germline loops: CDR1 ENHRY, CDR2 SYGVKD. In DNA form, the CDR3 reads TGTGCCATCAGTGAGTCTCACGGTTCCTCTGGAAACACCATATATTTT. It specifies CAISESHGSSGNTIYF.

V usage is TRBV6-5 and J usage is TRBJ2-1, with D possibly being TRBD2 (6 bases). V was shortened by 4 bases and J by 7 bases, with 11 bases between the two germline ends. CDR3 size: 13 residues. Germline V gene sequence: CDR1 MNHEY, CDR2 SVGAGI. The chain's CDR3 is CASSLKGGNEQFF. In nucleotides, the CDR3 is TGTGCCAGCAGTTTGAAGGGAGGAAATGAGCAGTTCTTC.

The CDR3 sequence is CASSDGGGTIGTQYF. The CDR3 nucleotides are TGCGCCAGCAGTGACGGGGGGGGCACCATTGGGACCCAGTACTTC. The chain couples TRBV10-2 to TRBJ2-5, with TRBD2 matching over 8 bases. The J segment lost 7 bases and the V segment lost 3 bases, leaving 10 bases of the junction unmatched. The length of the CDR3 is 15 residues. CDR1 and CDR2 from the germline V gene are WSHSY and SAAADI.

The chain recombines TRBV6-1 with TRBJ1-4; D is unresolved. The CDR3 spans 14 residues. The germline V gene encodes CDR1 MNHNS and CDR2 SASEGT. The V and J ends lost 6 bases and 7 bases respectively, with 15 bases between them. The chain's CDR3 is CASRSPPVTEKLFF. CDR3 sequence (DNA): TGTGCCAGCAGGAGCCCTCCCGTAACTGAAAAACTGTTTTTT.

J is TRBJ2-1 and V is TRBV29-1; 8 nucleotides agree with TRBD2. Germline V lookup: CDR1 SQVTM, CDR2 ANQGSEA. The CDR3 runs to 16 residues. The J segment lost 4 bases and the V segment lost 3 bases, leaving 11 bases of the junction unmatched. CDR3 sequence (DNA): TGCAGCGTTGAGTTCCCCTCCAGCGGGAGTTACAATGAGCAGTTCTTC. Translation gives CSVEFPSSGSYNEQFF.

The rearrangement uses TRBV6-1 and TRBJ2-7, with D uncertain. Between the trimmed V and J ends, which lost 5 bases and 6 bases, there was a span of 5 bases. CDR3 length: 10 residues. Per the germline V gene, CDR1 is MNHNS and CDR2 is SASEGT. The CDR3 sequence is CASSLLEQYF. Written as DNA, the CDR3 is TGTGCCAGCAGTTTACTCGAGCAGTACTTC.

The V and J genes are TRBV4-2 and TRBJ2-5, with D possibly matching TRBD2 (8 bases). The CDR3 spans 16 residues. Trimming removed 3 bases from V and 5 bases from J, with 19 bases in between. Germline CDR1 LGHNA, CDR2 YNFKEQ. CDR3 sequence reads: CASSQEQGSGGETQYF. The CDR3 nucleotides read TGTGCCAGCAGCCAGGAACAGGGGAGCGGGGGTGAGACCCAGTACTTC.

This chain uses TRBV5-8 with TRBJ1-2, with 7 bases lining up with TRBD1. Trimming took 1 base from V and 7 from J; bases not matched to a gene: 13. Germline V gives CDR1 SGHTS, CDR2 YDEGEE. The CDR3 spans 16 residues. The CDR3 loop reads CASSLFRLRGYGGYTF. DNA for the CDR3: TGTGCCAGCAGCTTGTTTCGGCTCAGGGGGTACGGTGGCTACACCTTC.